A single sample gave rise to the 9 T cell receptor beta chains below, sequenced in a study of neurological immune-mediated disorders (dated by TCRdb to the late 2010s). The library came from 5' RACE. TCRdb shows the sequencer as Illumina HiSeq 2500. TCRdb reprocessing: public reads trimmed at Q25 with fastp, clones called with MiXCR, in-frame beta chains kept. Records with the same CDR3 protein are collapsed into one entry carrying the most frequent genes and DNA. In this sample the table shows 50,000 to 80,000 distinct CDR3 sequences, 3.4% of which occur a single time. Clones ranked in the top ten supply about 3.5% of the sample. Sequencing was done on a sample of PBMCs. The source is a man between 35 and 55 years old with multiple sclerosis.

This clonotype has a count of ten or more. The V gene is TRBV5-1, the J gene TRBJ2-7; a possible D gene is TRBD2 (6 bases). The CDR3 is made up of 13 amino acids. The V end lost 3 bases, the J end lost 2 bases, and 9 bases lay between the germline ends. CDR1 and CDR2 from the germline V gene are SGHRS and YFSETQ. The CDR3 loop is CASSSGLAYEQYF. CDR3 nucleotide sequence: TGCGCCAGCAGCTCGGGACTCGCCTACGAGCAGTACTTC.

This chain connects TRBV3-1 to TRBJ2-7; 10 nucleotides align to TRBD2. Per germline, CDR1 LGHDT and CDR2 YNNKEL (reference sequence). This CDR3 has 14 amino acids. The V and J ends lost 1 base and 6 bases, in that order; junction bases with no gene match: 3. For the CDR3, the DNA is TGTGCCAGCAGCCAAGGTACTAGCGGGGTCGAGCAGTACTTC. Translating gives CASSQGTSGVEQYF.

This clonotype was counted ten times or more. DNA for the CDR3: TGCGCCAGCAGCTTGGGTGGGATAAGCACAGATACGCAGTATTTT. It encodes CASSLGGISTDTQYF. The gene calls are TRBV5-1 and TRBJ2-3; no firm D call. V shed 0 bases and J shed 0 bases, with 8 bases lying between them. The CDR3 is 15 amino acids. The germline V gene has CDR1 SGHRS and CDR2 YFSETQ. Full variable domain (outside the CDR3, taken from reference TRBV5-1 and TRBJ2-3): KAGVTQTPRYLIKTRGQQVTLSCSPISGHRSVSWYQQTPGQGLQFLFEYFSETQRNKGNFPGRFSGRQFSNSRSEMNVSTLELGDSALYLCASSLGGISTDTQYFGPGTRLTVL.

This clonotype showed up many times. This chain connects TRBV5-1 to TRBJ1-1; the match to TRBD1 covers 8 bases. Germline V lookup: CDR1 SGHRS, CDR2 YFSETQ. The CDR3 is 15 amino acids. Trimming took 4 bases from V and 4 from J; bases not matched to a gene: 9. CDR3 nucleotide sequence: TGCGCCAGCAGCGCTCCAGGGGGCGCAGGCACTGAAGCTTTCTTT. Its protein product is CASSAPGGAGTEAFF.

At least ten counts were recorded for this clonotype. This chain links TRBV5-6 with TRBJ1-1; tentative D call: TRBD1 (5 bases). Germline V lookup: CDR1 SGHDT, CDR2 YYEEEE. V lost 4 bases to trimming and J lost 5 bases, with 15 bases between them. The CDR3 consists of 14 residues. The CDR3 nucleotides read TGTGCCAGCAGCATCTTGGGGGGGGGGACTGAAGCTTTCTTT. Its translation: CASSILGGGTEAFF.

This clonotype showed up just a few times. This chain uses TRBV6-6 with TRBJ2-2; D may be TRBD2 (5 bases). The CDR3 contains 12 residues. The V gene's germline CDR1 is MNHNY and CDR2 SVGAGI (reference sequence). Trimming took 5 bases from V and 7 from J, leaving 8 bases between them. In DNA, the CDR3 is TGTGCCAGCAGTCACGGAGGCGGGGAGCTGTTTTTT. It codes for CASSHGGGELFF.

There are many counts of this clonotype. The rearrangement uses TRBV5-1 and TRBJ2-3; TRBD2 matches at 8 bases. Germline trimming cut 1 base from V and 0 bases from J; bases unmatched to any gene: 7. Germline values: CDR1 SGHRS, CDR2 YFSETQ. The CDR3 runs 17 residues. CDR3 amino acids: CASSLSGGRPSTDTQYF. The CDR3 DNA is TGCGCCAGCAGCTTGTCTGGCGGGAGGCCTAGCACAGATACGCAGTATTTT.

DNA for the CDR3: TGTGCCATTCGGTTCCGGACTGAAGCTTTCTTT. It codes for CAIRFRTEAFF. The chain carries TRBV21-1 and TRBJ1-1. TRBV21-1 is termed a pseudogene. CDR3 length equals 11 residues.

This clonotype was recorded at least ten times. The chain employs TRBV5-1 and TRBJ1-1, with D perhaps matching TRBD1 (5 bases). Germline V gene lookup returns CDR1 SGHRS and CDR2 YFSETQ. The CDR3 is 12 amino acids. V shed 4 bases and J shed 7 bases, with 11 bases lying between them. For the CDR3, the DNA is TGCGCCAGCAGCGGGCAGGGCGGTGAAGCTTTCTTT. It yields the protein CASSGQGGEAFF.